This T cell receptor (beta chain) was identified in a study of blood T cell repertoires in COVID-19 (dated by TCRdb to 2018 to 2021). Notes on the research overall: Collaborator samples came from the United States, Italy and Spain and covered acute and convalescent phases of COVID-19. The sample metadata nearly always contained a de-identified subject ID, COVID-19 status, age in years and sex. Deeply sampled blood TCRbeta repertoires from subjects exposed to, actively infected with, or recovered from COVID-19 were included in the dataset. A freely available public database, intended as a resource for researchers studying the immune response to SARS-CoV-2, is where the repertoires were released. Where HLA class I and class II types were available, the types were taken from metadata supplied by the sample provider, not from assay-based typing. The material from the prospective study consisted of cDNA or gDNA derived from T cells, B-cell-depleted T cells, or PBMCs. Samples were obtained from the ongoing ImmuneRACE study (first 160 participants) and from some 1,300 subjects provided by 6 global collaborators. The research as a whole found: The amount of clinical and demographic metadata varied by source and participant and was provided uncurated.

The collaborating institutions used their own protocols to collect whole blood in K2EDTA tubes. For TCRbeta analysis, collaborator samples were shipped as frozen whole blood, as isolated PBMCs, or as DNA extracted from either sample type. Relative to germline, V is 1 base shorter and J is 10 bases shorter, with 10 bases between their ends. The CDR3 runs 13 residues from the cysteine to the phenylalanine. Of all the DNA, just the CDR3 is kept, 39 bases in frame from base 1. For CDR1 and CDR2, the germline V gene lists SGHTA and FQGNSA. This clone was recorded only once. No antigen is known for it. No clone much larger than this one lies a single base away; base qualities are absent. The immunoSEQ Assay, a bias-controlled multiplex PCR, was used to amplify TCRbeta CDR3 regions from genomic DNA. In the authors' own workflow: Nucleated cell counts per sample were estimated from amplification of reference gene primers within the assay. To quantify the absolute abundance of each unique TCRbeta CDR3 rearrangement, sequence reads were collapsed and filtered. For each sample, productive Simpson clonality was calculated as the square root of Simpson's diversity index across productive rearrangements. Drawn from immuneACCESS, this table holds only the in-frame rearrangements with V and J called that TCRdb kept. Clones are partly lost; checked studies trace under half to an unresolved V gene and leave the rest unexplained. Clone size and the V and J calls come from that table; the DNA yielded D and trimming. For this sample the table gives around 190,000 clones, of which 86% were detected only once. The top ten clones comprise around 20% of the sample.

Material: peripheral blood. The V and J segments used are TRBV7-2 and TRBJ1-4; a tentative D match to TRBD1 spans 6 bases. The source of this sequence is a man aged 70-80 years with active or convalescent COVID-19. The bases read TGTGCCAGCAGCTTAGAGGGAGGGGGAAAACTGTTTTTT. The encoded protein is CASSLEGGGKLFF.